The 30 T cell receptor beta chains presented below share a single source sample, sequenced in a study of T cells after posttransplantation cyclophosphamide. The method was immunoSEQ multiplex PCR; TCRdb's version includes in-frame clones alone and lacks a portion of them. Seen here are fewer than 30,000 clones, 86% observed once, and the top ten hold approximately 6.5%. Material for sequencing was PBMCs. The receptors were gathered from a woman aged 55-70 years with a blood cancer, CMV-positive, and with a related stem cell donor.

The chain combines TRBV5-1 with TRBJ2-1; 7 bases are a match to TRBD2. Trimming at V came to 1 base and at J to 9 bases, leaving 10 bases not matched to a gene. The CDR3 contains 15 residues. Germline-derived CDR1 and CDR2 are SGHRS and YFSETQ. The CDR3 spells CASSLLLAAGGEQFF. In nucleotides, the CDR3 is TGCGCCAGCAGCTTGCTGCTAGCGGCGGGTGGTGAGCAGTTCTTC.

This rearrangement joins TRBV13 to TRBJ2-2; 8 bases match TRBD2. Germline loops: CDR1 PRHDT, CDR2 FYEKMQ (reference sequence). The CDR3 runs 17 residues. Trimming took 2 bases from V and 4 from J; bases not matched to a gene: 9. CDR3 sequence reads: CASSLQSGRRVTGELFF. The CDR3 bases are TGTGCCAGCAGCTTACAAAGCGGGAGAAGAGTCACCGGGGAGCTGTTTTTT.

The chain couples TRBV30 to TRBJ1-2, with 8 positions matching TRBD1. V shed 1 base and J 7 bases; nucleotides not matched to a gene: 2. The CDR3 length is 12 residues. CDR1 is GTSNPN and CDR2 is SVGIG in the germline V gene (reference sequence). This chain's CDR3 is CAWSGQGFGYTF. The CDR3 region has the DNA TGTGCCTGGAGTGGACAGGGGTTTGGCTACACCTTC. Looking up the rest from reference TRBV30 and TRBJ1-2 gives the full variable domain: SQTIHQWPATLVQPVGSPLSLECTVEGTSNPNLYWYRQAAGRGLQLLFYSVGIGQISSEVPQNLSASRPQDRQFILSSKKLLLSDSGFYLCAWSGQGFGYTFGSGTRLTVV.

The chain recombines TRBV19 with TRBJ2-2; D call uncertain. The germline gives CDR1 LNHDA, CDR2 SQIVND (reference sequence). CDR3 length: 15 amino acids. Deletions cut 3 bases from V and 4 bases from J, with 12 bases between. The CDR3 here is CASSISSITTGELFF. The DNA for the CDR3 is TGTGCCAGTAGTATCTCTAGTATAACCACCGGGGAGCTGTTTTTT.

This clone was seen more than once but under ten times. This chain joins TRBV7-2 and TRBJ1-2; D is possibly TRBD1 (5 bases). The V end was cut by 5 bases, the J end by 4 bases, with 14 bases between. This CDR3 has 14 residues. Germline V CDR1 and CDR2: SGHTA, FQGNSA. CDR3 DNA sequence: TGTGCCAGCAGCCCTGGGGCAGCAGGCTATGGCTACACCTTC. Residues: CASSPGAAGYGYTF.

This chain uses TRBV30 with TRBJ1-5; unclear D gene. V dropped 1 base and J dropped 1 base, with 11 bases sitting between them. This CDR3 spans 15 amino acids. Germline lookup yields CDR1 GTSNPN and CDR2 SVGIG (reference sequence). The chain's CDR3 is CAWSAQVSSNQPQHF. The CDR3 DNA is TGTGCCTGGAGTGCCCAGGTATCCAGCAATCAGCCCCAGCATTTT.

CDR3 loop: CASSFRTSGSGEQYF. As DNA, the CDR3 is TGTGCCAGCAGTTTCCGGACTAGCGGAAGTGGGGAGCAGTACTTC. The chain joins TRBV27 to TRBJ2-7; 10 nucleotides line up with TRBD2. From germline, CDR1 is MNHEY and CDR2 SMNVEV (reference sequence). The CDR3 has 15 residues. V lost 3 bases, J lost 7 bases, and 9 bases stayed unmatched.

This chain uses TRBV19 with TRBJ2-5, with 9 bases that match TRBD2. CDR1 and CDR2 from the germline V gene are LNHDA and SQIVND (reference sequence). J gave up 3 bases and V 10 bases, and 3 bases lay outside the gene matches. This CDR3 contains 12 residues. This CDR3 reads CATSSGEETQYF. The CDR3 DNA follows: TGTGCCACTTCTAGCGGGGAAGAGACCCAGTACTTC.

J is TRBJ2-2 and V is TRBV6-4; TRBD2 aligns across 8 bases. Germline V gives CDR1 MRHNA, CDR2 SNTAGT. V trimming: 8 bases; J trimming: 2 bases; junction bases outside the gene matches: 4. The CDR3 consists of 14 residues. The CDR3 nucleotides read TGTGCCAGCCGACGGACTAGCAACACCGGGGAGCTGTTTTTT. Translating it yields CASRRTSNTGELFF.

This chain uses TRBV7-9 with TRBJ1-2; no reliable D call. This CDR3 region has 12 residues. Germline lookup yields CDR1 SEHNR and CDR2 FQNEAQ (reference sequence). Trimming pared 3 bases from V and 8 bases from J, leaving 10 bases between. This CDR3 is CASSLEGYGYTF. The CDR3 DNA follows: TGTGCCAGCAGCTTGGAGGGCTACGGCTACACCTTC.

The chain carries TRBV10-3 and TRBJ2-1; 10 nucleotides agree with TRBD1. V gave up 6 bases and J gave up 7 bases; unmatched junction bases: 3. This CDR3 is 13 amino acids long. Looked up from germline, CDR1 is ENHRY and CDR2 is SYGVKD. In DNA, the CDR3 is TGTGCCATCAGAGGGGACAGGGGAAATGAGCAGTTCTTC. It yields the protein CAIRGDRGNEQFF.

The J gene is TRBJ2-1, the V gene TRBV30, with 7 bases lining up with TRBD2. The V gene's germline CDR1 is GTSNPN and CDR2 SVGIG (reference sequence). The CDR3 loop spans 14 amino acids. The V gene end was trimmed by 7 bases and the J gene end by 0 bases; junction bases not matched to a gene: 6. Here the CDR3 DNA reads TGTGCCTCTAGCGGCCGTAGCTCCTACAATGAGCAGTTCTTC. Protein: CASSGRSSYNEQFF.

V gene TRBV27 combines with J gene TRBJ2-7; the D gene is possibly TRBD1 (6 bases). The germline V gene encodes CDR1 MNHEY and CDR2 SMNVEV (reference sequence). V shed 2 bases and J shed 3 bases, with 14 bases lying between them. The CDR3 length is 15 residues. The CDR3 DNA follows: TGTGCCAGCAGTTTAACTGGGACAAACTACTACGAGCAGTACTTC. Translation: CASSLTGTNYYEQYF.

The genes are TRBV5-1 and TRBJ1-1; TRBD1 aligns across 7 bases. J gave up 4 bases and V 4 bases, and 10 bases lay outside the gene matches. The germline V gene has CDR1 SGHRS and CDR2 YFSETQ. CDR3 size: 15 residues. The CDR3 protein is CASSPKTGISTEAFF. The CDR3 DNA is TGCGCCAGCAGCCCAAAGACAGGGATTTCCACTGAAGCTTTCTTT.

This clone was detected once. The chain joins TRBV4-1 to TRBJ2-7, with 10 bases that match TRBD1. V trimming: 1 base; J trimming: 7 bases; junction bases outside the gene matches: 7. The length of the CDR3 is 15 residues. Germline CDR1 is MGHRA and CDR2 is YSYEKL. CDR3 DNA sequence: TGCGCCAGCAGCCAAGTAGACAGGGGGCGCGGTGAGCAGTACTTC. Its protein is CASSQVDRGRGEQYF.

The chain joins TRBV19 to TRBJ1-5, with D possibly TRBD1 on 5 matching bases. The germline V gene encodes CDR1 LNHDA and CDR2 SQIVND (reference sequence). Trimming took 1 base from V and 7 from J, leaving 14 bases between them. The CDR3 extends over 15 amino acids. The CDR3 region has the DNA TGTGCCAGTAGTATAGCAGGGCGGGGGAAGCAGCCCCAGCATTTT. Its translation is CASSIAGRGKQPQHF.

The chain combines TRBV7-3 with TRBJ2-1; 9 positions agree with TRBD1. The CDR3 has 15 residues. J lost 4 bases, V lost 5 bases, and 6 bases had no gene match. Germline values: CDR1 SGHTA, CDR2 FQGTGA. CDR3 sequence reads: CASSRGQGGYNEQFF. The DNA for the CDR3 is TGTGCCAGCAGCCGGGGACAGGGAGGATACAATGAGCAGTTCTTC. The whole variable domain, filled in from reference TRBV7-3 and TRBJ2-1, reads GAGVSQTPSNKVTEKGKYVELRCDPISGHTALYWYRQSLGQGPEFLIYFQGTGAADDSGLPNDRFFAVRPEGSVSTLKIQRTERGDSAVYLCASSRGQGGYNEQFFGPGTRLTVL.

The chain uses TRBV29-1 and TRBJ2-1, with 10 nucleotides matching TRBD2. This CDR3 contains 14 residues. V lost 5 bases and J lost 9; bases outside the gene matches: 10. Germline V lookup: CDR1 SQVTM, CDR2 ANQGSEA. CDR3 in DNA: TGCAGCGTTAAGACTAGCGGGTTCGGGGGTGAGCAGTTCTTC. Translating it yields CSVKTSGFGGEQFF.

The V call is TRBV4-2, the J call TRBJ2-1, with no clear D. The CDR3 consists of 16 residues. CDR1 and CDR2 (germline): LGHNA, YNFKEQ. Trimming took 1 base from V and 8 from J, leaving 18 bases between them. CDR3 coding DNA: TGTGCCAGCAGCCAAGCGGTAGAACTACCCGGAGATGAGCAGTTCTTC. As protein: CASSQAVELPGDEQFF.

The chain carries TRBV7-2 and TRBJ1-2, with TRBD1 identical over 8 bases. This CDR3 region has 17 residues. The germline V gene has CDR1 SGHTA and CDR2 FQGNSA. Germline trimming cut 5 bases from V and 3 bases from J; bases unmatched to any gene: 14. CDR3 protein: CASSALTRTGWDYGYTF. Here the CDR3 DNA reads TGTGCCAGCAGCGCCCTTACCCGGACAGGGTGGGACTATGGCTACACCTTC.

The CDR3 is CASSSLVGPLYGYTF. The CDR3 DNA sequence: TGTGCCAGCAGTTCCCTTGTGGGGCCTCTCTATGGCTACACCTTC. The chain couples TRBV28 to TRBJ1-2, with a weak D call TRBD1 (5 bases). The V gene's germline CDR1 is MDHEN and CDR2 SYDVKM. The V end lost 4 bases, the J end lost 4 bases, and 16 bases lay between the germline ends. This CDR3 comprises 15 residues.

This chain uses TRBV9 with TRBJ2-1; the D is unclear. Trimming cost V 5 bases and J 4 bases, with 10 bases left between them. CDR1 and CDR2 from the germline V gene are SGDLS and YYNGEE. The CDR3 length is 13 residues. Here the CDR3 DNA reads TGTGCCAGCAGTGAAAGCCTTTACAATGAGCAGTTCTTC. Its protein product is CASSESLYNEQFF. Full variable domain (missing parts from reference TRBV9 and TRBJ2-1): DSGVTQTPKHLITATGQRVTLRCSPRSGDLSVYWYQQSLDQGLQFLIQYYNGEERAKGNILERFSAQQFPDLHSELNLSSLELGDSALYFCASSESLYNEQFFGPGTRLTVL.

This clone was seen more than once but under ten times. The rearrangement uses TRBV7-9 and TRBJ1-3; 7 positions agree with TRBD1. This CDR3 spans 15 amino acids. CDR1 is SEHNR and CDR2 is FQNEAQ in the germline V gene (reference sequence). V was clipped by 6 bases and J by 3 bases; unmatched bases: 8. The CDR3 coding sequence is TGTGCCAGCAGTGTAGGAGGGGGCGTTGGAAACACCATATATTTT. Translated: CASSVGGGVGNTIYF.

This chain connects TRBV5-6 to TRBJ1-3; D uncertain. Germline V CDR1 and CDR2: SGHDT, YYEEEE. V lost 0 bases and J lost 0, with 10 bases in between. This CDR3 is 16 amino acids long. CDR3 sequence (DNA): TGTGCCAGCAGCTTGGGAGCGGGAAGCTCTGGAAACACCATATATTTT. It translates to CASSLGAGSSGNTIYF.

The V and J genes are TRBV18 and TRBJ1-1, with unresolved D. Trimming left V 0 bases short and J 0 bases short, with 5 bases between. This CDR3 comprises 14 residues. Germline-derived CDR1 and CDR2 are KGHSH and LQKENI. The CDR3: CASSPPSVNTEAFF. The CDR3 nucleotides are TGTGCCAGCTCACCACCGAGCGTGAACACTGAAGCTTTCTTT.

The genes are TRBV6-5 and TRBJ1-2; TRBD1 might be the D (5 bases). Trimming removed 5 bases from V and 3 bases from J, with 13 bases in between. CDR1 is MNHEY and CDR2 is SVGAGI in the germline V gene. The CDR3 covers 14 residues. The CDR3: CASSEGQGDYGYTF. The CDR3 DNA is TGTGCCAGCAGTGAAGGGCAGGGCGACTATGGCTACACCTTC.

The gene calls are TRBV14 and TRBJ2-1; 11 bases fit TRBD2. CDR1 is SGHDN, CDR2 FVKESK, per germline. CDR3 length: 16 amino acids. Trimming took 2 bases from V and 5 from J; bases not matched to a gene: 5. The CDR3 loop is CASSQSGTSGNNEQFF. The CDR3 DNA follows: TGTGCCAGCAGCCAATCGGGGACTAGCGGCAACAATGAGCAGTTCTTC. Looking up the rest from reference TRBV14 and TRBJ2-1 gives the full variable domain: EAGVTQFPSHSVIEKGQTVTLRCDPISGHDNLYWYRRVMGKEIKFLLHFVKESKQDESGMPNNRFLAERTGGTYSTLKVQPAELEDSGVYFCASSQSGTSGNNEQFFGPGTRLTVL.

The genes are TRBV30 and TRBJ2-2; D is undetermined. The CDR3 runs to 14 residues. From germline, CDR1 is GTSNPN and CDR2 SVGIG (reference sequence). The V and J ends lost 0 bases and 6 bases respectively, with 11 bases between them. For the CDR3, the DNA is TGTGCCTGGAGTGTACGGTATCCGCCCGGGGAGCTGTTTTTT. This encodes CAWSVRYPPGELFF.

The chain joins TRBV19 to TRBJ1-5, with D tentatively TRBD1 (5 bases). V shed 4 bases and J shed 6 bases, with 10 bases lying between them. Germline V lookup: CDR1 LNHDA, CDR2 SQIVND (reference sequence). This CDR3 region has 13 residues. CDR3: CASSTSGVQPQHF. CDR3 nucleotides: TGTGCCAGTAGTACGTCGGGGGTTCAGCCCCAGCATTTT.

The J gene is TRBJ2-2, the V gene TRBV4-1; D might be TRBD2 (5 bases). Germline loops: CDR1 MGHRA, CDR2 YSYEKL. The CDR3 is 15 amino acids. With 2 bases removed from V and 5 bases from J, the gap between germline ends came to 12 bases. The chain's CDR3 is CASSQTFPGTGELFF. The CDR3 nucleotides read TGCGCCAGCAGCCAAACCTTTCCGGGGACCGGGGAGCTGTTTTTT.